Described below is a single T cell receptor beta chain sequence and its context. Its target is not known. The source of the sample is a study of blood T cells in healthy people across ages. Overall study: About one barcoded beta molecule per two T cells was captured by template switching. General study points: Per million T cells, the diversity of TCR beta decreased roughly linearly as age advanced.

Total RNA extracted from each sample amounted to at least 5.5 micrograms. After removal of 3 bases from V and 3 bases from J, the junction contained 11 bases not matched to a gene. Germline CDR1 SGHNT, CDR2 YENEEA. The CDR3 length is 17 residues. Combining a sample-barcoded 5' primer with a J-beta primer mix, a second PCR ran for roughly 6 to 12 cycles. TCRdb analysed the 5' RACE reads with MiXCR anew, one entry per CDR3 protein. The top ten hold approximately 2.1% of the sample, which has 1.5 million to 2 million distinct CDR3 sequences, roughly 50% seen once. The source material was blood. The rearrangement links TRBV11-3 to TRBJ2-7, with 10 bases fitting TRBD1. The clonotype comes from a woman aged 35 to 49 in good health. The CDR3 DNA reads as TGTGCCAGCAGCTTGGTACCCCCCGGGACAGGGGACTACGAGCAGTACTTC. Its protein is CASSLVPPGTGDYEQYF. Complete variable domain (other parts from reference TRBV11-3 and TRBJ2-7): EAGVVQSPRYKIIEKKQPVAFWCNPISGHNTLYWYLQNLGQGPELLIRYENEEAVDDSQLPKDRFSAERLKGVDSTLKIQPAELGDSAVYLCASSLVPPGTGDYEQYFGPGTRLTVT.